This T cell receptor (beta chain) was observed in a study of blood T cell repertoires in COVID-19. Study-level information: Material from acute and convalescent COVID-19 was sourced from the United States, Italy and Spain. In each case, the material was cDNA or gDNA derived from T cells, B-cell-depleted T cells, or PBMCs.

Germline V gene lookup returns CDR1 MNHEY and CDR2 SMNVEV (reference sequence). This CDR3 has 15 residues. Trimming stripped 3 bases from V and 3 bases from J, with 11 bases between. In this sample, this clone turned up once. Original methodology: Scientists estimated how many nucleated cells there were by amplifying reference gene primers. Some clones are missing from TCRdb's copy, which holds only in-frame ones; the method was immunoSEQ multiplex PCR. The DNA gave D and trimming, while V, J and clone size come from that table. The table has 30,000 to 35,000 clones, 85% to 90% seen once. The clonotype was recovered from an older man with acute or convalescent COVID-19. The chain is built from TRBV27 and TRBJ2-2; D may be TRBD2 (6 bases). Sequenced input: peripheral blood. The DNA for the CDR3 is TGTGCCAGCAGTTTTAACGGGAGATACACCGGGGAGCTGTTTTTT. Translating it yields CASSFNGRYTGELFF.